This T cell receptor beta chain was sequenced for a study of blood T cells in healthy people across ages. Study findings and constraints: Unsorted PBMC material precluded a definitive naive versus antigen-experienced comparison.

At least 6 micrograms of total RNA were extracted per sample. The CDR3 covers 15 residues. Trimming stripped 0 bases from V and 6 bases from J, with 15 bases between. Germline values: CDR1 SGHRS, CDR2 YFSETQ. Together with a sample-barcoded 5' primer, a J-beta primer mix was included in a second PCR lasting roughly 6 to 12 cycles. Each single sample gave us at least 2.5 million CDR3-containing paired-end reads. In TCRdb, the 5' RACE reads were re-called with MiXCR into one record per CDR3 protein. The sample has 550,000 to 700,000 distinct CDR3 sequences; 27% are singletons. This clonotype has a handful of counts. Its matching antigen is unknown.

Input material: blood. The V call is TRBV5-1, the J call TRBJ1-2, with no clear D. This TCR derives from a woman between 65 and 79 years old in good health. The CDR3 protein is CASSLVGSSWDGYTF. CDR3 DNA: TGCGCCAGCAGCTTGGTGGGCTCCTCTTGGGATGGCTACACCTTC.